The rows below give T cell receptor beta chains drawn from one sample of a study of siplizumab effects on memory and regulatory T cells. Some clones are missing from TCRdb's copy, which holds only in-frame ones; the method was immunoSEQ multiplex PCR. The table lists about 57,000 clones, roughly 83% of them singletons. Input material: memory CD4+ T cells sorted from blood. The receptors were gathered from a human donor in good health. Both conserved end residues are part of each CDR3. The order of the fields is D gene, V gene, clone size, J gene, CDR3 protein, CDR3 DNA. D genes are given only for firm matches. Clone size is stated in some rows and not others, as once, few, many or a class when expanded.

>TRBD2|TRBV27|NA|TRBJ2-7
CASRRTSGYTSSYEQYF
TGTGCCAGCAGGAGAACTAGCGGTTATACAAGCTCCTACGAGCAGTACTTC
>NA|TRBV21-1|NA|TRBJ1-2
CASSKVVGAIYGYTF
TGTGCCAGCAGCAAAGTCGTCGGGGCGATCTATGGCTACACCTTC
>TRBD2|TRBV10-1|NA|TRBJ2-3
CATPGLAGDLTDTQYF
TGCGCCACTCCCGGACTAGCGGGGGACCTCACAGATACGCAGTATTTT
>NA|TRBV5-1|NA|TRBJ2-2
CASSLGVPITGELFF
TGCGCCAGCAGCTTGGGTGTCCCAATAACCGGGGAGCTGTTTTTT
>TRBD2|TRBV2|once|TRBJ2-2
CASRILAGETGELFF
TGTGCCAGCAGAATTCTAGCGGGAGAGACCGGGGAGCTGTTTTTT
>TRBD2|TRBV28|NA|TRBJ2-3
CASSFSKGLAGVRTQYF
TGTGCCAGCAGTTTCTCCAAGGGACTAGCGGGAGTTCGTACGCAGTATTTT
>NA|TRBV19|NA|TRBJ2-2
CASSRGDRDYIGELFF
TGTGCCAGTAGCCGAGGGGACCGGGATTATATCGGGGAGCTGTTTTTT
>NA|TRBV12-5|NA|TRBJ2-1
CASGLIEGTVVGNEQFF
TGTGCTAGTGGTTTGATAGAGGGGACGGTGGTAGGCAATGAGCAGTTCTTC
>NA|TRBV7-2|NA|TRBJ2-1
CASRSPGSSYNEQFF
TGTGCCAGCAGATCCCCCGGGAGCTCCTACAATGAGCAGTTCTTC
>TRBD2|TRBV2|NA|TRBJ2-2
CASSEGTAGAGDTGELFF
TGTGCCAGCAGTGAAGGAACAGCGGGAGCCGGAGACACCGGGGAGCTGTTTTTT
>NA|TRBV7-9|NA|TRBJ2-3
CASSFSRLSTDTQYF
TGTGCCAGCAGCTTTAGTAGACTTTCCACAGATACGCAGTATTTT
>NA|TRBV5-6|few|TRBJ2-3
CASSRQGSTDTQYF
TGTGCCAGCAGCCGGCAGGGCAGCACAGATACGCAGTATTTT
>TRBD1|TRBV7-9|NA|TRBJ2-1
CASSRWTGEVF
TGTGCCAGCAGCCGCTGGACAGGGGAGGTCTTC
>NA|TRBV27|NA|TRBJ2-7
CASRRAGEQYF
TGTGCCAGCAGGCGGGCGGGCGAGCAGTACTTC
>NA|TRBV19|once|TRBJ1-2
CASSPDLGRRYTF
TGTGCCAGTAGTCCTGACTTGGGTCGACGCTACACCTTC
>TRBD1|TRBV6-1|NA|TRBJ1-2
CASSATGDYNGYTF
TGTGCCAGCAGTGCGACAGGGGATTATAATGGCTACACCTTC
>NA|TRBV5-1|NA|TRBJ2-5
CASSLDDAPETQYF
TGCGCCAGCAGCCTGGACGATGCCCCCGAGACCCAGTACTTC
>NA|TRBV28|NA|TRBJ1-5
CASNPDRIRSQHF
TGTGCCAGCAACCCCGATCGAATTCGGTCCCAGCATTTT
>TRBD2|TRBV11-2|NA|TRBJ2-2
CASSLSRTSGTGELFF
TGTGCCAGCAGCTTATCTAGGACTAGCGGCACCGGGGAGCTGTTTTTT
>NA|TRBV30|NA|TRBJ1-1
CAGDKSNTEAFF
TGTGCCGGGGACAAATCGAACACTGAAGCTTTCTTT
>NA|TRBV7-2|NA|TRBJ1-5
CASSLFSQGGQPQHF
TGTGCCAGCAGCTTATTTTCCCAGGGTGGTCAGCCCCAGCATTTT
>NA|TRBV18|NA|TRBJ1-2
CASSPNDYGYTF
TGTGCCAGCTCCCCCAATGATTATGGCTACACCTTC
>TRBD1|TRBV10-3|NA|TRBJ2-1
CASGQGYNEQFF
TGTGCCTCCGGACAGGGTTACAATGAGCAGTTCTTC
>NA|TRBV20-1|NA|TRBJ2-1
CSAPSDNEQFF
TGCAGTGCCCCAAGTGACAATGAGCAGTTCTTC
>NA|TRBV4-2|NA|TRBJ1-2
CASSDRGRFDSGYTF
TGTGCCAGCAGCGATAGAGGACGTTTTGACAGTGGCTACACCTTC
>NA|TRBV25-1|NA|TRBJ1-2
CASSELKDYGYTF
TGTGCCAGCAGTGAACTTAAGGACTATGGCTACACCTTC
>TRBD1|TRBV6-5|NA|TRBJ1-4
CASGIGGHGEKLFF
TGTGCCAGCGGTATAGGGGGCCACGGGGAAAAACTGTTTTTT
>NA|TRBV25-1|NA|TRBJ2-2
CASSDPTRNTGELFF
TGTGCCAGCAGTGACCCTACTAGGAACACCGGGGAGCTGTTTTTT
>NA|TRBV6-5|NA|TRBJ2-2
CASIAQGSRELFF
TGTGCCAGCATCGCACAGGGTTCTCGGGAGCTGTTTTTT
>TRBD2|TRBV5-4|NA|TRBJ2-1
CASSYGLAGVSYNEQFF
TGTGCCAGCAGCTACGGACTAGCGGGGGTCTCCTACAATGAGCAGTTCTTC
>NA|TRBV28|NA|TRBJ1-4
CASRATGLDEKLFF
TGTGCCAGCAGAGCAACAGGTTTGGATGAAAAACTGTTTTTT
>NA|TRBV6-1|NA|TRBJ2-7
CASSGRHSIGYEQYF
TGTGCCAGCAGTGGACGACACTCTATTGGTTACGAGCAGTACTTC
>NA|TRBV5-4|NA|TRBJ2-5
CASSWGQETQYF
TGTGCCAGCAGCTGGGGTCAAGAGACCCAGTACTTC
>TRBD1|TRBV5-1|once|TRBJ2-1
CASSSGQGDNNEQFF
TGCGCCAGCAGCTCCGGACAGGGAGATAATAATGAGCAGTTCTTC
>NA|TRBV7-9|NA|TRBJ2-7
CASSLARSSYEQYF
TGTGCCAGCAGCTTAGCAAGGAGCTCCTACGAGCAGTACTTC
>TRBD2|TRBV2|NA|TRBJ2-4
CASSPSGTSGVRGAKNIQYF
TGTGCCAGCAGTCCTTCCGGGACTAGCGGGGTTAGGGGGGCCAAAAACATTCAGTACTTC
>NA|TRBV2|NA|TRBJ1-6
CASQTGGNSPLHF
TGTGCCAGCCAGACTGGGGGTAATTCACCCCTCCACTTT
>NA|TRBV7-8|NA|TRBJ2-7
CASSLAELSYEQYF
TGTGCCAGCAGCTTAGCGGAGCTCTCCTACGAGCAGTACTTC
>TRBD2|TRBV6-1|NA|TRBJ2-1
CASIERTSGRGNEQFF
TGTGCCAGCATTGAACGGACTAGCGGGAGGGGAAATGAGCAGTTCTTC
>NA|TRBV5-1|NA|TRBJ1-3
CASSLALGSGNTIYF
TGCGCCAGCAGCCTGGCGCTCGGCTCTGGAAACACCATATATTTT
>NA|TRBV11-2|NA|TRBJ1-1
CASKRMNTEAFF
TGTGCCAGTAAACGGATGAACACTGAAGCTTTCTTT
>NA|TRBV6-5|NA|TRBJ1-4
CASSYSGRAYEKLFF
TGTGCCAGCAGTTACTCCGGGAGGGCGTATGAAAAACTGTTTTTT
>NA|TRBV19|few|TRBJ1-5
CASSVISQGRGQHQPQHF
TGTGCCAGTAGTGTAATTTCCCAGGGGAGAGGGCAGCATCAGCCCCAGCATTTT
>TRBD2|TRBV2|NA|TRBJ2-1
CASSVGASGRFF
TGTGCCAGCAGTGTTGGAGCTAGCGGGAGGTTCTTC
>NA|TRBV7-3|NA|TRBJ2-7
CASSLGAMGNEQYF
TGTGCCAGCAGCTTGGGCGCTATGGGGAACGAGCAGTACTTC
>TRBD1|TRBV5-1|NA|TRBJ2-1
CASSLGGTGAAEQFF
TGCGCCAGCAGCTTGGGTGGGACAGGGGCAGCTGAGCAGTTCTTC
>NA|TRBV19|NA|TRBJ1-4
CASSIRLGTTNEKLFF
TGTGCCAGTAGTATCCGACTGGGAACAACTAATGAAAAACTGTTTTTT
>NA|TRBV19|NA|TRBJ2-4
CASKDAGAKNIQYF
TGTGCCAGTAAAGACGCCGGGGCCAAAAACATTCAGTACTTC
>TRBD1|TRBV5-1|NA|TRBJ2-7
CASSTRFGRDRDRPYEQYF
TGCGCCAGCAGCACCAGATTCGGTCGGGACAGGGATCGGCCCTACGAGCAGTACTTC
>NA|TRBV5-1|NA|TRBJ1-1
CASRGNMVNRAGGLNTEAFF
TGCGCCAGCAGGGGTAATATGGTGAACAGGGCGGGGGGATTGAACACTGAAGCTTTCTTT